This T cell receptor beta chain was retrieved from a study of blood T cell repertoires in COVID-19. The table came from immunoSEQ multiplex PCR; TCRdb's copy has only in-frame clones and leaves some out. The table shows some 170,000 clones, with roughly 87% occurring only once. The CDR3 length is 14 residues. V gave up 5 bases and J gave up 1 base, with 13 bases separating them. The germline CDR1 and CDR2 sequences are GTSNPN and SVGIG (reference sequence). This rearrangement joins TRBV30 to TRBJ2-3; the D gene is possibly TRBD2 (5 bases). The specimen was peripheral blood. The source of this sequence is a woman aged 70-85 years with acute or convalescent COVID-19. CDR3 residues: CAWSEGRRTDTQYF. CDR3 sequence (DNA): TGTGCCTGGTCAGAGGGTAGGCGCACAGATACGCAGTATTTT.